The rows below give T cell receptor beta chains drawn from one sample of a study of response to subunit inactivated influenza vaccine. TCRdb redid the calling of the RT-PCR reads with MiXCR, one entry per CDR3 protein. The data contain roughly 670,000 distinct CDR3 sequences, approximately 15% of them singletons. This specimen consisted of PBMCs from blood, obtained around two weeks before vaccination. These receptors all come from a man aged 45-60 years who received an inactivated influenza vaccine. The CDR3 runs from the conserved cysteine through the conserved F or W. A D gene is named only where the DNA matches it firmly. For some rows the clone size is stated as once, few or many, or as a class when expanded; others skip it.

DNA,CDR3,V,J,D,size
TGTGCCAGCAGCACGGACAGGAACCGAGGAGATACGCAGTATTTT,CASSTDRNRGDTQYF,TRBV5-5,TRBJ2-3,TRBD1,-
TGCAGTGCAAAGTCCGGGACATACGCAGATACGCAGTATTTT,CSAKSGTYADTQYF,TRBV20-1,TRBJ2-3,-,-
TGCAGTGCTCTCAGGGACGACTATGGCTACACCTTC,CSALRDDYGYTF,TRBV20-1,TRBJ1-2,-,few
TGTGCCAGTTCGCCAGGACAGCGCGGAGCTTTCTTT,CASSPGQRGAFF,TRBV6-2/TRBV6-3,TRBJ1-1,-,many
TGCAGTGCTAGAGATTATTTGACTAGCACAGATACGCAGTATTTT,CSARDYLTSTDTQYF,TRBV20-1,TRBJ2-3,-,few
TGCAGCACCCACGGACAGGGGAACTATGGCTACACCTTC,CSTHGQGNYGYTF,TRBV29-1,TRBJ1-2,TRBD1,-
TGTGCCAGCAGTTTCCCGGGGGGCGATGGAAGCTATGGCTACACCTTC,CASSFPGGDGSYGYTF,TRBV12-3/TRBV12-4,TRBJ1-2,-,-
TGTGCCAGCAGTCCTAGCGGGAGGGCCTACAATGAGCAGTTCTTC,CASSPSGRAYNEQFF,TRBV6-2/TRBV6-3,TRBJ2-1,TRBD2,many
TGCAGTGCGCCCGACGCAAGCTCCTACAATGAGCAGTTCTTC,CSAPDASSYNEQFF,TRBV20-1,TRBJ2-1,-,-
TGTGCCTGGGCCTTAGGGGGCTTTGAGACCCAGTACTTC,CAWALGGFETQYF,TRBV30,TRBJ2-5,TRBD1,many
TGTGCCAGCAGCCTTGACGCTGCAGCGGGGAATGAGCAGTTCTTC,CASSLDAAAGNEQFF,TRBV4-2,TRBJ2-1,TRBD2,-
TGTGCCAGCAGCTTAGGGAGGGCGTTGGCGGGGGGGCCCCTCTACATTCAGTACTTC,CASSLGRALAGGPLYIQYF,TRBV11-2,TRBJ2-4,TRBD2,few
TGTGCCAGCAGTTTAGGGCTAGAGGGACGTGAGCAGTTCTTC,CASSLGLEGREQFF,TRBV28,TRBJ2-1,-,-
TGTGCCAGCAGCCACGCGGCAGGGAAAGAGACCCAGTACTTC,CASSHAAGKETQYF,TRBV3-1,TRBJ2-5,-,-
TGCAGTGCTGGAGGACTAGCGCTCGCCAAAAACATTCAGTACTTC,CSAGGLALAKNIQYF,TRBV20-1,TRBJ2-4,TRBD2,few
TGTGCCATCAGTGTAGGGGAAGCGGGCTATGGCTACACCTTC,CAISVGEAGYGYTF,TRBV10-3,TRBJ1-2,-,few
TGCGCCAGCAGCCCCAGGGTAGGGGCGACGACTGAAGCTTTCTTT,CASSPRVGATTEAFF,TRBV4-1,TRBJ1-1,-,few
TGTGCCAGCAGTGAAATGGGGGCCCCTTCAGAGACCCAGTACTTC,CASSEMGAPSETQYF,TRBV2,TRBJ2-5,-,few
TGCAGTGCTAGTGTTGGGATCGGATACAATGAGCAGTTCTTC,CSASVGIGYNEQFF,TRBV20-1,TRBJ2-1,-,-
TGCGCCAGCAGCCAAGATCCACCTGGGAGCGGAAACATTCAGTACTTC,CASSQDPPGSGNIQYF,TRBV4-3,TRBJ2-4,-,-
TGTGCCAGCAGCTTAGCCGGGGCGATGGGTTCACCCCTCCACTTT,CASSLAGAMGSPLHF,TRBV11-2,TRBJ1-6,-,-
TGCAGCGTCGGGCAGGGACAGTTATACAATGAGCAGTTCTTC,CSVGQGQLYNEQFF,TRBV29-1,TRBJ2-1,TRBD1,many
TGCGCCAGCACGGTTGGTCGGGAATCCTACGAGCAGTACTTC,CASTVGRESYEQYF,TRBV10-2,TRBJ2-7,-,-
TGTGCCAGCAGTGAATCGGGGTACAATGAGCAGTTCTTC,CASSESGYNEQFF,TRBV25-1,TRBJ2-1,-,few
TGCGCCAGCAGCCAAGATGGGACTAGCGGAGATACGCAGTATTTT,CASSQDGTSGDTQYF,TRBV4-3,TRBJ2-3,TRBD2,few
TGTGCCAGCAGAGATGGGGCGACGGGTGGCTACACCTTC,CASRDGATGGYTF,TRBV6-1,TRBJ1-2,-,few
TGTGCCAGCAGCGAGGGACTAGCGGGAGTCGCCGGGGAGCTGTTTTTT,CASSEGLAGVAGELFF,TRBV11-3,TRBJ2-2,TRBD2,few
TGTGCCATCAGTGAATGGGACCGGGAGCAGTACTTC,CAISEWDREQYF,TRBV10-3,TRBJ2-7,-,many
TGCGCCAGCCGGGGCGCGAACTACGAGCAGTACTTC,CASRGANYEQYF,TRBV5-1,TRBJ2-7,-,many
TGTGCCAGGGGGACAGGGAATCAGCCCCAGCATTTT,CARGTGNQPQHF,TRBV2,TRBJ1-5,TRBD1,-
TGTGCCAGCAGCGTAGAAAGTGTAACCTACGAGCAGTACTTC,CASSVESVTYEQYF,TRBV9,TRBJ2-7,-,-
TGTGCCAGCAGCCCGAAAGGCGTCATCTCTGGGGCCAACGTCCTGACTTTC,CASSPKGVISGANVLTF,TRBV3-1,TRBJ2-6,-,-
TGCAGCGTGCGGGGGACTAGCGGTAACACAGATACGCAGTATTTT,CSVRGTSGNTDTQYF,TRBV29-1,TRBJ2-3,TRBD2,-
TGTGCCAGCAGTCGCTCGGGACAGGGGAACAATTCACCCCTCCACTTT,CASSRSGQGNNSPLHF,TRBV6-2/TRBV6-3,TRBJ1-6,TRBD1,many
TGTGCCAGCAGCTTAGATATGAGCGTGGGCTACACCTTC,CASSLDMSVGYTF,TRBV11-2,TRBJ1-2,-,-
TGTGCCAGCAGCGGATCCTCGGGAGGAACTAGGAATGAGCAGTTCTTC,CASSGSSGGTRNEQFF,TRBV7-2,TRBJ2-1,TRBD2,-